This T cell receptor (beta chain) was captured in a study of CD8 T cells in Susac syndrome (dated by TCRdb to between 2018 and 2021). Notes on the research overall: The study used repertoire sequencing to test whether antigen drove CD8+ T cell activation and differentiation in Susac syndrome. Study-wide findings and limitations: The study acknowledged that relatively few individuals were included in the TCR sequencing and HLA analysis.

RNA was extracted using the RNeasy kit, and roughly 0.5 to 1 ug of the RNA was reverse transcribed with random hexamers. The immunoSEQ multiplex PCR assay, which covers 54 Vbeta and 13 Jbeta segments, was used to amplify TCR beta CDR3 regions. PCR amplification bias was corrected by using a synthetic template baseline for primer optimization and computational correction. Per the authors' processing: Reads were annotated to V, D and J genes per IMGT and analyzed with immunoSEQ Analyzer, keeping only productive sequences. To calculate clonality, Shannon entropy was normalized by log2 of the number of productive unique sequences and then subtracted from one. For each patient and control, public and private clones were evaluated within the 100 most prevalent clones. Susac-specific clones were defined as absent from healthy and MS cohorts, around 970 published viral clones and other ImmuneACCESS disease sequences. The public reads were quality trimmed at Q25 with fastp and then assembled into clones with MiXCR by TCRdb, keeping productive beta chains. Rows matching on CDR3 protein sequence are summarized as one entry with the most common DNA and genes. In this record, the V and J calls reflect TCRdb's handling and not the investigators' own analysis. Within this sample are a few hundred thousand distinct CDR3 sequences, with 85% to 95% of them counted one time only. In total, the top ten clones hold approximately 0.081% of the sample.

This clonotype was seen a single time. The antigen it binds to is not known. No much larger clonotype is one base removed from it; base qualities were not supplied. Single-read evidence is weak. The CDR3, cysteine through phenylalanine, is 16 amino acids long. Left in the record is the CDR3 DNA by itself, 48 bases read in frame from the first base. CDR1 and CDR2 (MNHNY, SVGAGI) derive from the germline V gene (reference sequence). V and J are trimmed by 6 bases and 5 bases, and the gene matches miss 10 bases of the junction. High-throughput TCR beta sequencing profiled peripheral blood CD8+ and CD4+ T cells from healthy donors, Susac syndrome patients and multiple sclerosis patients. Multiple sclerosis controls were treatment-naive patients with stable or active relapsing-remitting disease fulfilling revised McDonald criteria. Bulk CD8+ and CD4+ T cells were purified magnetically by negative isolation, whereas CD8+ TEMRA cells were enriched by FACS. Blood was drawn into EDTA tubes, processed within 24 hours, and PBMCs were isolated by density gradient centrifugation. PBMCs intended for TCR sequencing were cryopreserved in liquid nitrogen and were subsequently thawed in a 37 degrees C water bath. The sorted or isolated CD4+, CD8+ and CD8+ TEMRA cells had a purity of 90% or higher.

The V and J genes are TRBV6-6 and TRBJ2-4, with 10 bases in between that match TRBD1. The specimen sequenced was CD4+ T cells from PBMCs. This clonotype was obtained from a human donor with multiple sclerosis. The DNA sequence is given as TGTGCCAGCAGATCTACGACAGGGGGCTCAGAAAACATTCAGTACTTC. Translated, this is CASRSTTGGSENIQYF.